Shown below are 13 T cell receptor beta chains from a single sample sequenced in a study of human T cells and chemical hapten exposure. The sample's time point: pre-sensitization, week 0. Treatment reported: therapeutic diphenylcyclopropenone sensitization with weekly scalp DPC. TCRdb recomputed calls from the RACE reads with MiXCR, one row per CDR3 protein. Of around 250,000 distinct CDR3 sequences listed, approximately 8.6% are singletons. Here the sequenced sample was whole blood, taken in connection with sensitization to the hapten diphenylcyclopropenone (DPC). These receptors were collected from a woman aged 40 to 55 with alopecia areata. Some clones in this sample may be carry-over from other donors' samples.

This clonotype was seen more than once but under ten times. V gene TRBV5-4 combines with J gene TRBJ2-3, with TRBD1 matching 10 bases. Germline V gene lookup returns CDR1 SGHNT and CDR2 YYREEE (reference sequence). The CDR3 is 14 residues long. Trimming cost V 4 bases and J 4 bases; bases outside gene matches: 3. The CDR3 region is CASSTGQGADTQYF. CDR3 nucleotide sequence: TGTGCCAGCAGCACAGGACAGGGGGCAGATACGCAGTATTTT.

The chain carries TRBV10-3 and TRBJ2-1; 9 nucleotides align to TRBD1. The CDR3 is 16 residues long. Germline lookup yields CDR1 ENHRY and CDR2 SYGVKD. J was trimmed by 5 bases and V by 4 bases; bases with no gene match: 9. The CDR3 protein is CAISGSPGQGNNEQFF. DNA for the CDR3: TGTGCCATCAGTGGATCTCCGGGACAGGGTAACAATGAGCAGTTCTTC.

This clonotype was seen a handful of times. This rearrangement joins TRBV5-1 to TRBJ1-5; no clear D gene. Germline lookup yields CDR1 SGHRS and CDR2 YFSETQ. V shed 5 bases and J shed 3 bases, with 9 bases lying between them. The CDR3 sequence is 13 residues long. CDR3 bases: TGCGCCAGCAGTCCTTCGCCCAATCAGCCCCAGCATTTT. This gives the protein CASSPSPNQPQHF.

This clonotype was recorded a few times. The chain joins TRBV20-1 to TRBJ1-3; D unresolved. Looked up from germline, CDR1 is DFQATT and CDR2 is SNEGSKA (reference sequence). The CDR3 runs 14 residues. The V end lost 3 bases, the J end lost 0 bases, and 9 bases lay between the germline ends. CDR3 region: CSASPTLSGNTIYF. The CDR3, as DNA: TGCAGTGCTAGTCCTACCCTCTCTGGAAACACCATATATTTT.

This clonotype was observed a few times. The chain joins TRBV20-1 to TRBJ1-5; D possibly corresponds to TRBD1 (5 bases). V dropped 4 bases and J dropped 5 bases, with 9 bases sitting between them. The CDR3 spans 12 residues. The V gene's germline CDR1 is DFQATT and CDR2 SNEGSKA (reference sequence). CDR3 loop: CSATDSDQPQHF. For the CDR3, the DNA is TGCAGTGCTACTGACAGTGATCAGCCCCAGCATTTT.

This rearrangement joins TRBV28 to TRBJ1-2; TRBD1 might be the D (5 bases). In germline, CDR1 is MDHEN, CDR2 SYDVKM. Trimming removed 8 bases from V and 8 bases from J, with 15 bases in between. This CDR3 contains 12 residues. Here the CDR3 reads CASHTGGEGYTF. The CDR3 nucleotides read TGTGCCAGCCATACGGGAGGGGAAGGCTACACCTTC.

As DNA, the CDR3 is TGTGCCAGCAGCGGGGACAGGGGGATCACTGGGGCCAACGTCCTGACTTTC. Translated: CASSGDRGITGANVLTF. V gene TRBV27 combines with J gene TRBJ2-6; TRBD1 matches 11 bases. The CDR3 has 17 residues. Germline V lookup: CDR1 MNHEY, CDR2 SMNVEV (reference sequence). V was clipped by 6 bases and J by 2 bases; unmatched bases: 6.

The J gene is TRBJ2-1, the V gene TRBV11-2, with D maybe TRBD2 (6 bases). This CDR3 has 15 residues. Germline V CDR1 and CDR2: SGHAT, FQNNGV. The V end lost 0 bases, the J end lost 10 bases, and 16 bases lay between the germline ends. The CDR3, as DNA: TGTGCCAGCAGCTTAGAAGGGACTCCTATGGGGGAGCAGTTCTTC. This codes for CASSLEGTPMGEQFF.

The rearrangement uses TRBV20-1 and TRBJ2-1, with 12 bases matching TRBD2. In germline, CDR1 is DFQATT, CDR2 SNEGSKA (reference sequence). V lost 1 base and J lost 9; bases outside the gene matches: 7. CDR3 length equals 15 residues. The CDR3 DNA reads TGCAGTGCTAGAGGGTCTAGCGGGAGGGAATTTGAGCAGTTCTTC. Encoded protein: CSARGSSGREFEQFF.

This clonotype was detected only a few times. V is TRBV6-2 or TRBV6-3 and J is TRBJ1-2, with 10 bases lining up with TRBD1. Germline loops: CDR1 MNHEY, CDR2 SVGEGT. Trimming removed 4 bases from V and 3 bases from J; junction bases left unmatched: 5. The CDR3 length is 15 residues. The CDR3 nucleotides read TGTGCCAGCAGTTTCCCCGGGACAGGGGACTATGGCTACACCTTC. Encoded protein: CASSFPGTGDYGYTF.

This clonotype was seen at least ten times. The chain is built from TRBV29-1 and TRBJ2-7; D is undetermined. The CDR3 runs to 12 residues. Per the germline V gene, CDR1 is SQVTM and CDR2 is ANQGSEA. Trimming took off 7 bases at V and 2 bases at J, with 12 bases between the two ends. The CDR3 nucleotides are TGCAGCGCTGAGGACGGTACCTACGAGCAGTACTTC. This encodes CSAEDGTYEQYF.

This clonotype was detected a few times. The chain has TRBV2 and TRBJ2-7, with D possibly TRBD1 on 5 matching bases. This CDR3 has 12 amino acids. V was shortened by 5 bases and J by 2 bases, with 7 bases between the two germline ends. The germline CDR1 and CDR2 sequences are SNHLY and FYNNEI. Written as DNA, the CDR3 is TGTGCCAGCAGTCGACAGACCTACGAGCAGTACTTC. It codes for CASSRQTYEQYF.

The V and J genes are TRBV2 and TRBJ2-7; TRBD2 matches at 7 bases. The CDR3 runs 13 residues. Germline-derived CDR1 and CDR2 are SNHLY and FYNNEI. The V and J ends lost 4 bases and 6 bases, in that order; junction bases with no gene match: 6. The chain's CDR3 is CASSGTSVSEQYF. The DNA for the CDR3 is TGTGCCAGCAGTGGAACTAGCGTAAGCGAGCAGTACTTC.